The clone carrying this T cell receptor (beta chain) was observed a few times. The CDR3 contains 13 residues. Trimming shortened V by 6 bases and J by 6 bases, and 15 bases separated the two germline ends. Germline V gives CDR1 SNHLY, CDR2 FYNNEI. This record belongs to a study of blood T cell repertoires in COVID-19. Turning to the study itself: Collection of acute and convalescent COVID-19 samples took place in the United States, Italy and Spain. PBMCs, B-cell-depleted T cells, or T cells provided the cDNA or gDNA that made up the material.

Authors' analysis steps: Using reference gene primer amplification, nucleated cell counts were estimated. Assay: immunoSEQ multiplex PCR; the TCRdb copy retains only in-frame clones and omits some. V and J calls and clone size come straight from that table; D and trimming were deduced from the DNA. The sample records about 130,000 clones, 75% to 90% being singletons. The chain uses TRBV2 and TRBJ2-7, with D possibly TRBD1 on 5 matching bases. Source material: peripheral blood. This receptor was taken from a human donor in a cohort sampled during active COVID-19. This CDR3 reads CASRTVVESEQYF. DNA for the CDR3: TGTGCCAGCAGGACAGTGGTCGAGTCCGAGCAGTACTTC.